This note documents a single T cell receptor beta chain sequence. These data belong to a study of blood T cell repertoires in COVID-19. Clones were read by immunoSEQ multiplex PCR, and TCRdb kept only the in-frame ones, dropping some. The repertoire holds 270,000 or so clones, with approximately 86% as singletons. What was sequenced was peripheral blood. The receptor's source is a man aged 35 to 55 with active or convalescent COVID-19.

The CDR3 DNA follows: TGTGCCAGCAGCGTAAATGCGGCTAACCCGAACACCGGGGAGCTGTTTTTT. Amino acid sequence: CASSVNAANPNTGELFF. This chain links TRBV9 with TRBJ2-2; D remains unclear. There are 17 residues in the CDR3. Germline CDR1 SGDLS, CDR2 YYNGEE. Trimming pared 1 base from V and 0 bases from J, leaving 13 bases between.